The source of this TCR beta chain is a study of STAT5B mutations in CD4+ large granular lymphocyte leukemia. This CDR3 region has 15 residues. V gave up 2 bases and J gave up 15 bases; unmatched junction bases: 15. Germline CDR1 and CDR2: SGHRS and YFSETQ. Data came from immunoSEQ multiplex PCR; TCRdb stores just in-frame clones and leaves some out. The sample holds roughly 34,000 clones; less than 85% are singletons and the top ten take more than 6%. This receptor was taken from a human donor in good health. The chain recombines TRBV5-1 with TRBJ2-1, with 9 bases aligning to TRBD2. Specimen: CD4+ T cells from blood buffy coats. The CDR3 reads CASSLEGTSSPGGFF. The CDR3, as DNA: TGCGCCAGCAGCTTAGAGGGGACTAGCTCTCCCGGTGGGTTCTTC.